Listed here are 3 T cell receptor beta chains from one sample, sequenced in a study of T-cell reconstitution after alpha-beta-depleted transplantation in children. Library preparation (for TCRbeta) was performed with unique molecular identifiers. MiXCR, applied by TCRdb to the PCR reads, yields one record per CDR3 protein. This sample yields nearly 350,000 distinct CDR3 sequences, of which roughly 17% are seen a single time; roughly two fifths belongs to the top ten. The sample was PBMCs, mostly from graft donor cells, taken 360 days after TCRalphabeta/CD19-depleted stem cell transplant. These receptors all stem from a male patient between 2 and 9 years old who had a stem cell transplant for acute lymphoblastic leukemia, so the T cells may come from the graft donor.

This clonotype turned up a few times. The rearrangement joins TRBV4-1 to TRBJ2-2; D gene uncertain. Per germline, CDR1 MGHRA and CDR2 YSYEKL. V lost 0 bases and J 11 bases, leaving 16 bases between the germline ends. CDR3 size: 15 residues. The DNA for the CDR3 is TGCGCCAGCAGCCAAGATCTAATAGGGCAGACTGAGCTGTTTTTT. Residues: CASSQDLIGQTELFF.

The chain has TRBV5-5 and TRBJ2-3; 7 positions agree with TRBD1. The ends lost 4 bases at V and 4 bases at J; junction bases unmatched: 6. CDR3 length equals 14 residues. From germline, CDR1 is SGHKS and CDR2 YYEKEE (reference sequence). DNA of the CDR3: TGTGCCAGCAGCCGTACACAGGGGTCAGATACGCAGTATTTT. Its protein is CASSRTQGSDTQYF.

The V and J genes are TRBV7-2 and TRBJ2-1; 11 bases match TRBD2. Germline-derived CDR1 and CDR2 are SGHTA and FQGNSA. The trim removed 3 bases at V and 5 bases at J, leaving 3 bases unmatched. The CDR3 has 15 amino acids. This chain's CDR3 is CASSFHSGRDNEQFF. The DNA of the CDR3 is TGTGCCAGCAGCTTCCATAGCGGGAGGGACAATGAGCAGTTCTTC.